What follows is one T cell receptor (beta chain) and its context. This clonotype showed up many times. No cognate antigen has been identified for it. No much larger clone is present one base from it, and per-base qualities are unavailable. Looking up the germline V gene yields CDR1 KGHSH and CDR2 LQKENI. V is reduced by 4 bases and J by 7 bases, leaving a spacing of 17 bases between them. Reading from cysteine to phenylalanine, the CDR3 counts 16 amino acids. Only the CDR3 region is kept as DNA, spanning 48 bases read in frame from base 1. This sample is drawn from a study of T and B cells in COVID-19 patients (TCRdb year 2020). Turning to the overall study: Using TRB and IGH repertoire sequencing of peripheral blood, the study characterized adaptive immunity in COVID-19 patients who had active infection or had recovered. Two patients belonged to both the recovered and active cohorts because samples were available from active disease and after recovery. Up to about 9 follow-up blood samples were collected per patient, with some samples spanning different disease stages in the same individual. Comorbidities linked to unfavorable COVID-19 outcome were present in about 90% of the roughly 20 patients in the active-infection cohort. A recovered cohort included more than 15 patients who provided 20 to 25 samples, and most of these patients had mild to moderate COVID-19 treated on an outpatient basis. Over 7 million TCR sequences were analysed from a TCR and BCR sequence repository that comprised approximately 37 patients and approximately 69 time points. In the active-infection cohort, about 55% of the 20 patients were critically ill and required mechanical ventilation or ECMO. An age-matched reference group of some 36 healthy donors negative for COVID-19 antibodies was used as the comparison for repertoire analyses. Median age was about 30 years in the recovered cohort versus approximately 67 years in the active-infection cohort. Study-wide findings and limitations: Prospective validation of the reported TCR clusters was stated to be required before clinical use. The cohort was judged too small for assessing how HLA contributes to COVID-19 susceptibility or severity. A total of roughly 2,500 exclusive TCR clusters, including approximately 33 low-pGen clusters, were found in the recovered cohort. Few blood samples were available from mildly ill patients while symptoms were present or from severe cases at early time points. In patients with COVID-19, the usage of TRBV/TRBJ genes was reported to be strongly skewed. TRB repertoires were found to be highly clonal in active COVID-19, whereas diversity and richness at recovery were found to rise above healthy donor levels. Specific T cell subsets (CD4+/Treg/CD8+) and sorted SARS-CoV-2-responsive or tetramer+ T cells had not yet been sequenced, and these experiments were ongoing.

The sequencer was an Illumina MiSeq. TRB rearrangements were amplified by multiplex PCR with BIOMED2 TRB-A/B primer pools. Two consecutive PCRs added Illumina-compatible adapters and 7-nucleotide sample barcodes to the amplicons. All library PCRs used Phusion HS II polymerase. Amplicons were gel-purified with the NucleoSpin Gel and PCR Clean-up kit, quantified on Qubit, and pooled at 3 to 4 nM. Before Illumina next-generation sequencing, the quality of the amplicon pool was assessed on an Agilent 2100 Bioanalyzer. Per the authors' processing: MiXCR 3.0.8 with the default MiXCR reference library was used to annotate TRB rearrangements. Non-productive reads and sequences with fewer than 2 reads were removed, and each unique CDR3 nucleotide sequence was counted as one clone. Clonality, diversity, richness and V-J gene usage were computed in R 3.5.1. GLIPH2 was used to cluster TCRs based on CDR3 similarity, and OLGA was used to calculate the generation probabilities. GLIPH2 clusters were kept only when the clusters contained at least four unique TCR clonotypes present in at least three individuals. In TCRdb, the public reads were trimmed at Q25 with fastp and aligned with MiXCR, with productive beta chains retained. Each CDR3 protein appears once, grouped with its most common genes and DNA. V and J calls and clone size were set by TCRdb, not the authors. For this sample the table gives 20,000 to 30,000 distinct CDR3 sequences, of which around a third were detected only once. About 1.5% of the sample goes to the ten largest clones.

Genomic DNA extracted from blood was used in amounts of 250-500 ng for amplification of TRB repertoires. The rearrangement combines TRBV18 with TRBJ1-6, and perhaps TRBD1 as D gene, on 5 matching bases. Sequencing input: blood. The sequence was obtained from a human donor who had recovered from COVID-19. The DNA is TGTGCCAGCTCACAAGAACCGGGACGGAAGAATTCACCCCTCCACTTT. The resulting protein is CASSQEPGRKNSPLHF.